One sample yielded the 21 T cell receptor beta chains listed below, sequenced in a study of T-cell memory formation after mild COVID-19 (dated by TCRdb to the early 2020s). Library preparation employed 5' RACE. Data came from an Illumina NovaSeq 6000. The public reads were reanalyzed by TCRdb: fastp trimming at Q25, MiXCR alignment, in-frame beta chains only. Each CDR3 protein appears once, grouped with its most common genes and DNA. The sample profile shows around 470,000 distinct CDR3 sequences; around 19% of them were found once. The top ten clones comprise 8.4% of the sample. Sequencing was carried out using PBMCs or a T cell subset sorted from them (not recorded which). These receptors originate from an adult woman who had mild COVID-19 (a few samples of this study predate the infection). The sample titles of this study are shuffled in the database, so cell type and time point are left out; the donor was told from shared clones.

V gene TRBV4-1 combines with J gene TRBJ2-5, with 9 bases lining up with TRBD1. Germline V gene lookup returns CDR1 MGHRA and CDR2 YSYEKL. Trimming cost V 2 bases and J 5 bases; bases outside gene matches: 9. The CDR3 has 16 amino acids. The CDR3 protein is CASSQPGTGHVETQYF. The CDR3, as DNA: TGCGCCAGCAGCCAACCGGGGACAGGGCACGTGGAGACCCAGTACTTC.

In its sample, this clonotype was seen many times. A read error may account for a junction end that differs from germline. V usage is TRBV7-7 and J usage is TRBJ2-2; TRBD2 aligns across 10 bases. The CDR3 has 14 residues. Germline CDR1 is SSHAT and CDR2 is FNYEAQ (reference sequence). The CDR3 DNA reads TGTGCTAGCAGGACTAGCGGGAACACCGGGGAGCTGTTTTTT. Amino acids: CASRTSGNTGELFF.

The V gene is TRBV6-2 or TRBV6-3, the J gene TRBJ2-1; D gene unclear. This CDR3 region has 13 residues. Germline V gene sequence: CDR1 MNHEY, CDR2 SVGEGT. With 7 bases removed from V and 1 base from J, the gap between germline ends came to 8 bases. CDR3 DNA: TGTGCCAGCACCCAAGGGTCCTACAATGAGCAGTTCTTC. Translating it yields CASTQGSYNEQFF.

In this sample, this clonotype turned up a few times. V is TRBV6-5 and J is TRBJ1-1; 10 nucleotides agree with TRBD1. The germline gives CDR1 MNHEY, CDR2 SVGAGI. This CDR3 comprises 14 residues. J gave up 1 base and V 7 bases, and 3 bases lay outside the gene matches. Written as DNA, the CDR3 is TGTGCCAGCACCTGGGACAGGGGGAACACTGAAGCTTTCTTT. Translated: CASTWDRGNTEAFF.

This clonotype turned up a few times. V and J are TRBV3-1 and TRBJ2-4; no definite D call. V was cut by 1 base and J by 4 bases, with 8 bases left in between. This CDR3 comprises 14 residues. The germline CDR1 and CDR2 sequences are LGHDT and YNNKEL (reference sequence). CDR3 nucleotides: TGTGCCAGCAGCCAAGTGGGCAGTAAAAACATTCAGTACTTC. The encoded protein is CASSQVGSKNIQYF.

This clonotype was detected a few times. V is TRBV15 and J is TRBJ2-5; no clear D gene. The CDR3 runs to 16 residues. Per germline, CDR1 LNHNV and CDR2 YYDKDF (reference sequence). V lost 0 bases and J lost 3, with 14 bases in between. The chain's CDR3 is CATSRELVARKETQYF. CDR3 in DNA: TGTGCCACCAGCAGAGAACTCGTCGCAAGGAAAGAGACCCAGTACTTC.

The J gene is TRBJ1-1, the V gene TRBV30, with no clear D. The CDR3 extends over 11 amino acids. The V end was cut by 0 bases, the J end by 7 bases, with 6 bases between. Germline CDR1 reads GTSNPN; CDR2 reads SVGIG (reference sequence). The CDR3 DNA is TGTGCCTGGAGTGTAAGGGTTGAAGCTTTCTTT. Amino acid sequence: CAWSVRVEAFF.

V usage is TRBV5-4 and J usage is TRBJ2-7; D remains ambiguous. Trimming took 3 bases from V and 0 from J, leaving 16 bases between them. Germline CDR1 reads SGHNT; CDR2 reads YYREEE (reference sequence). This CDR3 is built from 16 residues. The CDR3 loop is CASSSPADASSYEQYF. The CDR3 DNA reads as TGTGCCAGCAGCTCCCCCGCGGACGCCAGCTCCTACGAGCAGTACTTC.

The chain has TRBV5-1 and TRBJ1-6; D is possibly TRBD1 (6 bases). Germline V gene lookup returns CDR1 SGHRS and CDR2 YFSETQ. The CDR3 has 17 amino acids. Trimming removed 2 bases at V and 14 bases at J, with 26 bases between. The CDR3 DNA is TGCGCCAGCAGCTTCGAGGACAGCGTCTATGTCGGGGCTACCCTCCACTTT. Protein: CASSFEDSVYVGATLHF. Complete variable domain (other parts from reference TRBV5-1 and TRBJ1-6): KAGVTQTPRYLIKTRGQQVTLSCSPISGHRSVSWYQQTPGQGLQFLFEYFSETQRNKGNFPGRFSGRQFSNSRSEMNVSTLELGDSALYLCASSFEDSVYVGATLHFGNGTRLTVT.

The chain joins TRBV7-7 to TRBJ2-1; 10 nucleotides match TRBD1. Germline V gene sequence: CDR1 SSHAT, CDR2 FNYEAQ (reference sequence). After removal of 3 bases from V and 7 bases from J, the junction contained 6 bases not matched to a gene. The CDR3 runs 15 residues. CDR3 in amino acids: CASSFGQGVLNEQFF. The CDR3 bases are TGTGCCAGCAGCTTCGGACAGGGGGTATTAAATGAGCAGTTCTTC.

V gene TRBV11-3 combines with J gene TRBJ2-7; 14 nucleotides match TRBD2. The CDR3 is made up of 17 amino acids. The germline CDR1 and CDR2 sequences are SGHNT and YENEEA. The V segment lost 0 bases and the J segment 6 bases; nucleotides outside the gene matches: 7. This CDR3 is CASSLDGLAGGSTEQYF. The CDR3 DNA is TGTGCCAGCAGCTTAGATGGACTAGCGGGAGGTTCTACCGAGCAGTACTTC.

The table lists this clonotype with a few counts. This chain connects TRBV7-8 to TRBJ2-1; 8 bases map to TRBD2. This CDR3 has 13 amino acids. J was trimmed by 13 bases and V by 5 bases; bases with no gene match: 10. Germline V lookup: CDR1 SGHVS, CDR2 FQNEAQ. The CDR3 loop is CASSVGLAGGQFF. CDR3 nucleotide sequence: TGTGCCAGCAGCGTCGGACTAGCTGGGGGCCAGTTCTTC. Full variable domain (outside the CDR3, taken from reference TRBV7-8 and TRBJ2-1): GAGVSQSPRYKVAKRGQDVALRCDPISGHVSLFWYQQALGQGPEFLTYFQNEAQLDKSGLPSDRFFAERPEGSVSTLKIQRTQQEDSAVYLCASSVGLAGGQFFGPGTRLTVL.

This clonotype came up a few times. The chain joins TRBV20-1 to TRBJ2-1; D unclear. The CDR3 contains 13 residues. CDR1 and CDR2 from the germline V gene are DFQATT and SNEGSKA (reference sequence). Trimming left V 3 bases short and J 7 bases short, with 13 bases between. CDR3 sequence: CSASPPQMNEQFF. The CDR3, as DNA: TGCAGTGCTAGCCCCCCCCAGATGAATGAGCAGTTCTTC.

The chain is built from TRBV12-3 or TRBV12-4 and TRBJ2-7, with D perhaps assigned TRBD1 or TRBD2 (7 bases each). V shed 5 bases and J shed 7 bases, with 15 bases lying between them. This CDR3 spans 13 amino acids. The CDR3 sequence: CASSPGGGREQYF. Written as DNA, the CDR3 is TGTGCCAGCAGTCCAGGGGGGGGGCGGGAGCAGTACTTC.

There are a few counts of this clonotype. This chain connects TRBV3-1 to TRBJ2-4, with 11 positions matching TRBD2. After removal of 1 base from V and 3 bases from J, the junction contained 5 bases not matched to a gene. The length of the CDR3 is 17 residues. Germline V lookup: CDR1 LGHDT, CDR2 YNNKEL (reference sequence). CDR3 residues: CASSQGGLADYKNIQYF. The CDR3 DNA reads as TGTGCCAGCAGCCAAGGGGGACTAGCGGATTACAAAAACATTCAGTACTTC.

The CDR3 region is CASSSERATLYGYTF. CDR3 nucleotides: TGCGCCAGCAGCTCGGAGAGGGCAACCCTCTATGGCTACACCTTC. The gene calls are TRBV5-1 and TRBJ1-2; D remains ambiguous. This CDR3 contains 15 residues. Trimming shortened V by 3 bases and J by 4 bases, and 16 bases separated the two germline ends. Germline V gene data show CDR1 as SGHRS and CDR2 as YFSETQ.

The rearrangement uses TRBV11-2 and TRBJ1-1; 9 nucleotides match TRBD1. Germline V gene sequence: CDR1 SGHAT, CDR2 FQNNGV. There are 14 residues in the CDR3. The V segment lost 3 bases and the J segment 5 bases; nucleotides outside the gene matches: 4. In DNA, the CDR3 is TGTGCCAGCAGCTTCGGGACAGGGATTACTGAAGCTTTCTTT. Its translation is CASSFGTGITEAFF. Complete variable domain (other parts from reference TRBV11-2 and TRBJ1-1): EAGVAQSPRYKIIEKRQSVAFWCNPISGHATLYWYQQILGQGPKLLIQFQNNGVVDDSQLPKDRFSAERLKGVDSTLKIQPAKLEDSAVYLCASSFGTGITEAFFGQGTRLTVV.

This sequence joins TRBV20-1 and TRBJ2-4; tentative D call: TRBD2 (7 bases). This CDR3 has 14 amino acids. Trimming took off 0 bases at V and 10 bases at J, with 16 bases between the two ends. The germline V gene encodes CDR1 DFQATT and CDR2 SNEGSKA (reference sequence). The CDR3 nucleotides are TGCAGTGCTAGAGATAGGGCGGGGGCAAATATTCAGTACTTC. Protein product: CSARDRAGANIQYF.

In this sample, this clonotype turned up many times. This sequence joins TRBV6-2 or TRBV6-3 and TRBJ2-5, with 15 bases fitting TRBD2. V gave up 5 bases and J gave up 5 bases; unmatched junction bases: 15. The CDR3 is 19 amino acids. CDR1 MNHEY and CDR2 SVGEGT come from the germline V gene. The CDR3 DNA sequence: TGTGCCAGCAGTCAGAGGACTAGCGGGAGGGGCACATATCGTGAGACCCAGTACTTC. Its protein is CASSQRTSGRGTYRETQYF.

This clonotype was observed a few times. The V call is TRBV12-3 or TRBV12-4, the J call TRBJ2-6, with TRBD2 as a possible D gene (6 bases). V was clipped by 2 bases and J by 0 bases, with 8 bases between them. The CDR3 length is 16 residues. The CDR3 loop reads CASSLHGSSGANVLTF. The CDR3 DNA sequence: TGTGCCAGCAGTTTACACGGGAGCTCTGGGGCCAACGTCCTGACTTTC.

The chain uses TRBV6-2 or TRBV6-3 and TRBJ2-5; D remains ambiguous. CDR1 is MNHEY and CDR2 is SVGEGT in the germline V gene. This CDR3 has 14 amino acids. Between the trimmed V and J ends, which lost 5 bases and 1 base, there was a span of 11 bases. The CDR3 loop reads CASSPRSLQETQYF. The CDR3 coding sequence is TGTGCCAGCAGTCCTAGGAGCCTCCAAGAGACCCAGTACTTC.